This T cell receptor (beta chain) was found in a study of cytomegalovirus exposure and HLA in healthy donors. With V trimmed by 0 bases and J by 6 bases, 11 bases remained unmatched. CDR3 size: 16 residues. Per germline, CDR1 MNHEY and CDR2 SVGAGI. It was with 60 Vbeta and 13 Jbeta primers that the PCR ran. Measured with immunoSEQ multiplex PCR; TCRdb has only the in-frame clones, and not every one. The sample has about 180,000 clones; 65% to 85% are singletons. This clone was observed once. V usage is TRBV6-5 and J usage is TRBJ2-7; 7 positions match TRBD1. The sample was PBMCs. The TCR comes from a girl aged 10 to 17 in good health and CMV-seropositive. CDR3 bases: TGTGCCAGCAGTTACTCGCCAGGGGGACCCAGCGGCGAGCAGTACTTC. It is translated as CASSYSPGGPSGEQYF.